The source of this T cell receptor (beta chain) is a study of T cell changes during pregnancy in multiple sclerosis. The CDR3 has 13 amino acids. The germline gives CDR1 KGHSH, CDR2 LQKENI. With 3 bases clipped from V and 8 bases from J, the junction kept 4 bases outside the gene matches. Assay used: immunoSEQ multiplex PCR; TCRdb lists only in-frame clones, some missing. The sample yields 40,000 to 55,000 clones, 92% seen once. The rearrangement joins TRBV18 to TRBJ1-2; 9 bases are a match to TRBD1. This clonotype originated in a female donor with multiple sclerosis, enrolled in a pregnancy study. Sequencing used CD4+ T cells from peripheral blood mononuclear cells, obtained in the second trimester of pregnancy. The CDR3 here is CASSPGTGSGYTF. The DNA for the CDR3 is TGTGCCAGCTCACCCGGGACAGGGTCGGGCTACACCTTC.